These 9 T cell receptor beta chains were all obtained from the same sample, sequenced in a study of T cell responses to AZD1222 COVID-19 vaccine. Using immunoSEQ multiplex PCR, the repertoire was profiled, and TCRdb retains in-frame clones only, with some absent. The data show some 200,000 clones, with more than 75% seen just once and roughly 0.99% held by the top ten. This material consisted of peripheral blood, taken on day 0 of AZD1222 vaccination. The receptors shown here come from an adult in good health.

V is TRBV3-1 (or the pseudogene TRBV3-2) and J is TRBJ1-2; D uncertain. Between the trimmed V and J ends, which lost 8 bases and 0 bases, there was a span of 16 bases. Germline V CDR1 and CDR2: LGHDT, YNNKEL (reference sequence). CDR3 size: 15 residues. In nucleotides, the CDR3 is TGTGCCAGCGTCCATTCCCAGAGCCCTAACTATGGCTACACCTTC. Residues: CASVHSQSPNYGYTF.

The CDR3 nucleotides read TGTGCCAGCGGATCTTGGAGTTCCGAGGATGAAAAACTGTTTTTT. Translating gives CASGSWSSEDEKLFF. The V and J genes are TRBV2 and TRBJ1-4; D ambiguous. The germline CDR1 and CDR2 sequences are SNHLY and FYNNEI. The CDR3 is 15 amino acids. V was cut by 8 bases and J by 6 bases, with 19 bases left in between.

The chain uses TRBV7-8 and TRBJ1-2, with TRBD1 as a possible D gene (6 bases). This CDR3 contains 13 residues. V lost 5 bases, J lost 4 bases, and 11 bases lay in between. Germline V CDR1 and CDR2: SGHVS, FQNEAQ. In DNA form, the CDR3 reads TGTGCCAGCAGCCAAACAGGGTCCTATGGCTACACCTTC. Translation: CASSQTGSYGYTF. Drawing the rest from reference TRBV7-8 and TRBJ1-2, the complete variable domain is GAGVSQSPRYKVAKRGQDVALRCDPISGHVSLFWYQQALGQGPEFLTYFQNEAQLDKSGLPSDRFFAERPEGSVSTLKIQRTQQEDSAVYLCASSQTGSYGYTFGSGTRLTVV.

The chain joins TRBV19 to TRBJ1-1; D gene uncertain. This CDR3 is 14 amino acids long. The V and J ends lost 5 bases and 1 base respectively, with 11 bases between them. Germline V lookup: CDR1 LNHDA, CDR2 SQIVND (reference sequence). The CDR3 loop is CASSPPEGNTEAFF. The CDR3 nucleotides read TGTGCCAGTAGTCCCCCCGAGGGGAACACTGAAGCTTTCTTT.

The V call is TRBV3-1 (or the pseudogene TRBV3-2), the J call TRBJ2-7, with D unresolved. The CDR3 has 13 amino acids. V dropped 7 bases and J dropped 1 base, with 11 bases sitting between them. CDR1 is LGHDT and CDR2 is YNNKEL in the germline V gene (reference sequence). The CDR3 loop reads CASIGPRSYEQYF. DNA for the CDR3: TGTGCCAGCATTGGGCCAAGATCCTACGAGCAGTACTTC.

Only a few counts were recorded for this clone. V gene TRBV10-3 combines with J gene TRBJ1-2; 7 positions match TRBD1. CDR3 size: 18 residues. J was trimmed by 1 base and V by 0 bases; bases with no gene match: 11. Per germline, CDR1 ENHRY and CDR2 SYGVKD. The CDR3 region is CAISESWGDSAFNYGYTF. Written as DNA, the CDR3 is TGTGCCATCAGTGAGTCATGGGGGGACAGTGCCTTTAACTATGGCTACACCTTC.

This rearrangement joins TRBV6-1 to TRBJ1-4; the D is unclear. The length of the CDR3 is 16 residues. Germline V gene lookup returns CDR1 MNHNS and CDR2 SASEGT. V lost 0 bases to trimming and J lost 8 bases, with 16 bases between them. The CDR3 DNA reads TGTGCCAGCAGTGAAGCATTCTTCGGAGGAGGGGAAAAACTGTTTTTT. This gives the protein CASSEAFFGGGEKLFF.

The chain combines TRBV18 with TRBJ2-1; tentative D call: TRBD1 (5 bases). The V end lost 2 bases, the J end lost 3 bases, and 8 bases lay between the germline ends. The CDR3 is made up of 14 amino acids. Per germline, CDR1 KGHSH and CDR2 LQKENI. The CDR3 spells CASSPDQGYNEQFF. The CDR3 DNA is TGTGCCAGCTCACCAGATCAGGGCTACAATGAGCAGTTCTTC.

The gene calls are TRBV6-2 or TRBV6-3 and TRBJ1-2; maybe TRBD1 (5 bases). V was shortened by 5 bases and J by 0 bases, with 16 bases between the two germline ends. CDR1 is MNHEY and CDR2 is SVGEGT in the germline V gene. This CDR3 contains 16 residues. In DNA form, the CDR3 reads TGTGCCAGCAGTCCCCCGCCGGGGCGGACTAACTATGGCTACACCTTC. Translated, it gives CASSPPPGRTNYGYTF.